Shown below are 26 T cell receptor beta chains from a single sample sequenced in a study of CD8+ T cells in alopecia areata. RNA was extracted and reverse transcribed into cDNA as the sequencing template. Method: immunoSEQ multiplex PCR; TCRdb's copy keeps in-frame clones and lacks some. Of some 130,000 clones detected, about 47% appear once; the ten largest clones hold 15% to 20%. The material sequenced was CD8+ T cells sorted from blood, taken at week 0. The source is a human donor with alopecia areata.

The chain employs TRBV6-5 and TRBJ2-7, with 9 bases aligning to TRBD2. This CDR3 region has 15 residues. Trimming removed 4 bases from V and 4 bases from J; junction bases left unmatched: 8. From germline, CDR1 is MNHEY and CDR2 SVGAGI. In DNA form, the CDR3 reads TGTGCCAGCAGTTCCAGGGCTAGCGGGGAGTACGAGCAGTACTTC. Translating it yields CASSSRASGEYEQYF.

To note about this clone: Other DNA sequences in this specimen translate into the identical CDR3. This chain links TRBV30 with TRBJ1-1, with unresolved D. Trimming removed 4 bases at V and 0 bases at J, with 3 bases between. The CDR3 runs 11 residues. Per germline, CDR1 GTSNPN and CDR2 SVGIG (reference sequence). CDR3 region: CAWTLNTEAFF. The CDR3 bases are TGTGCCTGGACCTTGAACACTGAAGCTTTCTTT.

The J gene is TRBJ1-2, the V gene TRBV29-1; D perhaps matches TRBD1 (5 bases). The CDR3 length is 12 residues. The V gene lost 4 bases and the J gene lost 3 bases, with 9 bases spanning the gap. Germline V CDR1 and CDR2: SQVTM, ANQGSEA. CDR3 amino acids: CSVVREDYGYTF. For the CDR3, the DNA is TGCAGCGTTGTCAGGGAGGACTATGGCTACACCTTC.

V and J are TRBV6-5 and TRBJ1-5; TRBD1 might be the D (6 bases). Germline V gene data show CDR1 as MNHEY and CDR2 as SVGAGI. Trimming pared 8 bases from V and 7 bases from J, leaving 12 bases between. This CDR3 has 12 amino acids. The CDR3, as DNA: TGTGCCAGCGCAGGGGAAGGGCAGCCCCAGCATTTT. Amino acids: CASAGEGQPQHF.

This clone was found a few times. The chain links TRBV30 to TRBJ2-7, with a tentative D call TRBD2 (7 bases). The V end was cut by 5 bases, the J end by 5 bases, with 16 bases between. The CDR3 loop spans 13 amino acids. CDR1 GTSNPN and CDR2 SVGIG come from the germline V gene (reference sequence). This CDR3 is CAWASGGPHEQYF. The CDR3 nucleotides read TGTGCCTGGGCCTCGGGGGGCCCTCACGAGCAGTACTTC.

This chain links TRBV5-6 with TRBJ1-2; TRBD1 matches 7 bases. The CDR3 is 14 amino acids. J gave up 2 bases and V 5 bases, and 6 bases lay outside the gene matches. Looked up from germline, CDR1 is SGHDT and CDR2 is YYEEEE. The DNA for the CDR3 is TGTGCCAGCAGTTCCCAGGGGGAGAACTATGGCTACACCTTC. As protein: CASSSQGENYGYTF.

The rearrangement uses TRBV7-2 and TRBJ2-5; D perhaps matches TRBD2 (6 bases). The germline CDR1 and CDR2 sequences are SGHTA and FQGNSA. CDR3 size: 14 residues. V was pared by 5 bases and J by 1 base, with 11 bases between. The chain's CDR3 is CASSMGLLQETQYF. CDR3 bases: TGTGCCAGCAGCATGGGACTGCTCCAAGAGACCCAGTACTTC.

This clone was counted a few times. The rearrangement joins TRBV7-2 to TRBJ1-5, with D maybe TRBD1 (5 bases). V shed 0 bases and J shed 0 bases, with 9 bases lying between them. Germline V gene data show CDR1 as SGHTA and CDR2 as FQGNSA. This CDR3 is 16 amino acids long. The CDR3 nucleotides read TGTGCCAGCAGCTTAGCGAGCAGGGCTAGCAATCAGCCCCAGCATTTT. Translated: CASSLASRASNQPQHF. Full variable domain (missing parts from reference TRBV7-2 and TRBJ1-5): GAGVSQSPSNKVTEKGKDVELRCDPISGHTALYWYRQSLGQGLEFLIYFQGNSAPDKSGLPSDRFSAERTGGSVSTLTIQRTQQEDSAVYLCASSLASRASNQPQHFGDGTRLSIL.

V is TRBV7-6 and J is TRBJ2-7, with TRBD1 matching 9 bases. Losses at the gene ends were 4 bases for V and 3 bases for J; bases not matched to a gene: 4. The CDR3 covers 14 residues. Germline V gives CDR1 SGHVS, CDR2 FNYEAQ. The CDR3, as DNA: TGTGCCAGCAGCTCTCGGACAGGGGACTACGAGCAGTACTTC. It yields the protein CASSSRTGDYEQYF.

This clone was found a few times. The chain employs TRBV9 and TRBJ2-1; D perhaps matches TRBD2 (5 bases). The CDR3 consists of 13 residues. V lost 0 bases and J lost 7, with 8 bases in between. CDR1 and CDR2 from the germline V gene are SGDLS and YYNGEE. CDR3 nucleotide sequence: TGTGCCAGCAGCGTAGGGAGGTCTAATGAGCAGTTCTTC. Translating gives CASSVGRSNEQFF. The full variable domain, completed using reference TRBV9 and TRBJ2-1, is DSGVTQTPKHLITATGQRVTLRCSPRSGDLSVYWYQQSLDQGLQFLIQYYNGEERAKGNILERFSAQQFPDLHSELNLSSLELGDSALYFCASSVGRSNEQFFGPGTRLTVL.

As DNA, the CDR3 is TGTGCCAGCAGTGGAAACAGATTATCAGCTGACTATGGCTACACCTTC. It encodes CASSGNRLSADYGYTF. This sequence joins TRBV2 and TRBJ1-2, with D hard to call. CDR1 is SNHLY, CDR2 FYNNEI, per germline. This CDR3 region has 16 residues. V dropped 4 bases and J dropped 3 bases, with 18 bases sitting between them.

This chain connects TRBV7-9 to TRBJ1-2; TRBD1 is a possible D gene (5 bases). The V gene lost 5 bases and the J gene lost 7 bases, with 14 bases spanning the gap. This CDR3 comprises 13 residues. Germline loops: CDR1 SEHNR, CDR2 FQNEAQ (reference sequence). The CDR3 DNA sequence: TGTGCCAGCAGCCCCCAGCTGGGGGTTGGCTACACCTTC. It specifies CASSPQLGVGYTF.

V gene TRBV13 combines with J gene TRBJ2-1; 11 bases map to TRBD2. Trimming took 6 bases from V and 6 from J; bases not matched to a gene: 4. In germline, CDR1 is PRHDT, CDR2 FYEKMQ (reference sequence). This CDR3 comprises 14 residues. CDR3 DNA sequence: TGTGCCAGCAGAGATAGCGGGGGGGCCAATGAGCAGTTCTTC. This gives the protein CASRDSGGANEQFF.

This chain links TRBV27 with TRBJ2-1; 7 nucleotides align to TRBD1. Germline CDR1 MNHEY, CDR2 SMNVEV (reference sequence). V lost 4 bases and J lost 7; bases outside the gene matches: 7. The CDR3 runs to 14 residues. The CDR3 DNA reads as TGTGCCAGCAGTTCGACAGGGATGGTAAATGAGCAGTTCTTC. Protein: CASSSTGMVNEQFF.

This clone is a singleton in its sample. CDR3 sequence reads: CASSAQGYGYTF. CDR3 nucleotides: TGTGCCAGCAGCGCCCAGGGGTATGGCTACACCTTC. The gene calls are TRBV9 and TRBJ1-2, with D possibly being TRBD1 (6 bases). This CDR3 is 12 amino acids long. V dropped 3 bases and J dropped 5 bases, with 8 bases sitting between them. Germline CDR1 is SGDLS and CDR2 is YYNGEE.

The chain's CDR3 is CASSLTGGMETQYF. The CDR3 bases are TGTGCCAGCAGCTTAACGGGGGGCATGGAGACCCAGTACTTC. This chain connects TRBV7-3 to TRBJ2-5; D is possibly TRBD1 or TRBD2 (6 bases each). Germline V CDR1 and CDR2: SGHTA, FQGTGA. This CDR3 comprises 14 residues. Deletions cut 0 bases from V and 5 bases from J, with 10 bases between.

Only a few counts were recorded for this clone. The rearrangement links TRBV11-2 to TRBJ2-1; D ambiguous. V was shortened by 11 bases and J by 9 bases, with 14 bases between the two germline ends. The CDR3 is 11 amino acids. CDR1 and CDR2 (germline): SGHAT, FQNNGV. CDR3: CAVSPRGEQFF. The CDR3 region has the DNA TGTGCCGTTTCCCCACGTGGTGAGCAGTTCTTC.

This clone was seen only a few times. The gene calls are TRBV7-9 and TRBJ1-5; D is uncertain. CDR3 length: 12 amino acids. CDR1 is SEHNR, CDR2 FQNEAQ, per germline (reference sequence). The V end lost 1 base, the J end lost 6 bases, and 4 bases lay between the germline ends. Here the CDR3 reads CASSLDGQPQHF. DNA for the CDR3: TGTGCCAGCAGCTTAGATGGTCAGCCCCAGCATTTT. The full variable domain, rest sourced from reference TRBV7-9 and TRBJ1-5, is DTGVSQNPRHKITKRGQNVTFRCDPISEHNRLYWYRQTLGQGPEFLTYFQNEAQLEKSRLLSDRFSAERPKGSFSTLEIQRTEQGDSAMYLCASSLDGQPQHFGDGTRLSIL.

The CDR3 bases are TGTGCCAGCAGGGCTCGGTTAGGGTCCAAATGGCCCCAGCATTTT. Encoded protein: CASRARLGSKWPQHF. V gene TRBV2 combines with J gene TRBJ1-5; no firm D call. CDR3 length: 15 residues. Germline V gene lookup returns CDR1 SNHLY and CDR2 FYNNEI. V dropped 6 bases and J dropped 9 bases, with 21 bases sitting between them.

The chain uses TRBV5-1 and TRBJ2-1; tentative D call: TRBD1 (5 bases). Germline V lookup: CDR1 SGHRS, CDR2 YFSETQ. V was clipped by 4 bases and J by 9 bases, with 14 bases between them. The CDR3 contains 13 residues. CDR3 DNA: TGCGCCAGCAGCCATCTCTCGCAGGGTGAGCAGTTCTTC. Protein product: CASSHLSQGEQFF.

This sequence joins TRBV20-1 and TRBJ1-1; no definite D call. This CDR3 has 11 residues. V lost 3 bases, J lost 1 base, and 3 bases lay in between. Germline CDR1 is DFQATT and CDR2 is SNEGSKA (reference sequence). In DNA, the CDR3 is TGCAGTGCTAGCCAGAACACTGAAGCTTTCTTT. Residues: CSASQNTEAFF.

The rearrangement links TRBV11-2 to TRBJ2-3; no firm D call. Between the trimmed V and J ends, which lost 8 bases and 5 bases, there was a span of 8 bases. The CDR3 is 11 amino acids. Germline CDR1 SGHAT, CDR2 FQNNGV. CDR3 sequence (DNA): TGTGCCAGCCTGGGGTTAGATACGCAGTATTTT. Translating it yields CASLGLDTQYF. The whole variable domain, remainder taken from reference TRBV11-2 and TRBJ2-3, is EAGVAQSPRYKIIEKRQSVAFWCNPISGHATLYWYQQILGQGPKLLIQFQNNGVVDDSQLPKDRFSAERLKGVDSTLKIQPAKLEDSAVYLCASLGLDTQYFGPGTRLTVL.

This clone has a handful of counts. Other DNA sequences within the sample encode an identical CDR3. The chain combines TRBV27 with TRBJ1-5; TRBD1 is a possible D gene (6 bases). V gave up 5 bases and J gave up 4 bases, with 12 bases separating them. Germline CDR1 MNHEY, CDR2 SMNVEV (reference sequence). This CDR3 comprises 14 residues. The CDR3 spells CASSPTGRNQPQHF. The CDR3 DNA is TGTGCCAGCAGTCCAACAGGGCGGAATCAGCCCCAGCATTTT.

The sample holds one count of this clone. This chain links TRBV30 with TRBJ1-2; D is possibly TRBD1 (6 bases). The CDR3 has 12 residues. Trimming shortened V by 5 bases and J by 3 bases, and 10 bases separated the two germline ends. Germline-derived CDR1 and CDR2 are GTSNPN and SVGIG (reference sequence). CDR3 protein: CAWVGGYYGYTF. In DNA, the CDR3 is TGTGCCTGGGTTGGGGGCTACTATGGCTACACCTTC.

The CDR3: CASSLDRLLGELFF. Written as DNA, the CDR3 is TGTGCCAGCAGCTTAGACAGGTTACTCGGGGAGCTGTTTTTT. The genes are TRBV11-2 and TRBJ2-2, with unresolved D. The CDR3 contains 14 residues. The germline CDR1 and CDR2 sequences are SGHAT and FQNNGV. The V and J ends lost 0 bases and 7 bases respectively, with 9 bases between them.

V usage is TRBV30 and J usage is TRBJ1-2; D is perhaps TRBD1 (5 bases). The CDR3 contains 14 residues. Per germline, CDR1 GTSNPN and CDR2 SVGIG (reference sequence). Trimming cost V 0 bases and J 5 bases, with 13 bases left between them. This chain's CDR3 is CAWSVGVTYYGYTF. CDR3 in DNA: TGTGCCTGGAGTGTAGGGGTGACTTATTATGGCTACACCTTC. Full variable domain (remainder filled in from reference TRBV30 and TRBJ1-2): SQTIHQWPATLVQPVGSPLSLECTVEGTSNPNLYWYRQAAGRGLQLLFYSVGIGQISSEVPQNLSASRPQDRQFILSSKKLLLSDSGFYLCAWSVGVTYYGYTFGSGTRLTVV.